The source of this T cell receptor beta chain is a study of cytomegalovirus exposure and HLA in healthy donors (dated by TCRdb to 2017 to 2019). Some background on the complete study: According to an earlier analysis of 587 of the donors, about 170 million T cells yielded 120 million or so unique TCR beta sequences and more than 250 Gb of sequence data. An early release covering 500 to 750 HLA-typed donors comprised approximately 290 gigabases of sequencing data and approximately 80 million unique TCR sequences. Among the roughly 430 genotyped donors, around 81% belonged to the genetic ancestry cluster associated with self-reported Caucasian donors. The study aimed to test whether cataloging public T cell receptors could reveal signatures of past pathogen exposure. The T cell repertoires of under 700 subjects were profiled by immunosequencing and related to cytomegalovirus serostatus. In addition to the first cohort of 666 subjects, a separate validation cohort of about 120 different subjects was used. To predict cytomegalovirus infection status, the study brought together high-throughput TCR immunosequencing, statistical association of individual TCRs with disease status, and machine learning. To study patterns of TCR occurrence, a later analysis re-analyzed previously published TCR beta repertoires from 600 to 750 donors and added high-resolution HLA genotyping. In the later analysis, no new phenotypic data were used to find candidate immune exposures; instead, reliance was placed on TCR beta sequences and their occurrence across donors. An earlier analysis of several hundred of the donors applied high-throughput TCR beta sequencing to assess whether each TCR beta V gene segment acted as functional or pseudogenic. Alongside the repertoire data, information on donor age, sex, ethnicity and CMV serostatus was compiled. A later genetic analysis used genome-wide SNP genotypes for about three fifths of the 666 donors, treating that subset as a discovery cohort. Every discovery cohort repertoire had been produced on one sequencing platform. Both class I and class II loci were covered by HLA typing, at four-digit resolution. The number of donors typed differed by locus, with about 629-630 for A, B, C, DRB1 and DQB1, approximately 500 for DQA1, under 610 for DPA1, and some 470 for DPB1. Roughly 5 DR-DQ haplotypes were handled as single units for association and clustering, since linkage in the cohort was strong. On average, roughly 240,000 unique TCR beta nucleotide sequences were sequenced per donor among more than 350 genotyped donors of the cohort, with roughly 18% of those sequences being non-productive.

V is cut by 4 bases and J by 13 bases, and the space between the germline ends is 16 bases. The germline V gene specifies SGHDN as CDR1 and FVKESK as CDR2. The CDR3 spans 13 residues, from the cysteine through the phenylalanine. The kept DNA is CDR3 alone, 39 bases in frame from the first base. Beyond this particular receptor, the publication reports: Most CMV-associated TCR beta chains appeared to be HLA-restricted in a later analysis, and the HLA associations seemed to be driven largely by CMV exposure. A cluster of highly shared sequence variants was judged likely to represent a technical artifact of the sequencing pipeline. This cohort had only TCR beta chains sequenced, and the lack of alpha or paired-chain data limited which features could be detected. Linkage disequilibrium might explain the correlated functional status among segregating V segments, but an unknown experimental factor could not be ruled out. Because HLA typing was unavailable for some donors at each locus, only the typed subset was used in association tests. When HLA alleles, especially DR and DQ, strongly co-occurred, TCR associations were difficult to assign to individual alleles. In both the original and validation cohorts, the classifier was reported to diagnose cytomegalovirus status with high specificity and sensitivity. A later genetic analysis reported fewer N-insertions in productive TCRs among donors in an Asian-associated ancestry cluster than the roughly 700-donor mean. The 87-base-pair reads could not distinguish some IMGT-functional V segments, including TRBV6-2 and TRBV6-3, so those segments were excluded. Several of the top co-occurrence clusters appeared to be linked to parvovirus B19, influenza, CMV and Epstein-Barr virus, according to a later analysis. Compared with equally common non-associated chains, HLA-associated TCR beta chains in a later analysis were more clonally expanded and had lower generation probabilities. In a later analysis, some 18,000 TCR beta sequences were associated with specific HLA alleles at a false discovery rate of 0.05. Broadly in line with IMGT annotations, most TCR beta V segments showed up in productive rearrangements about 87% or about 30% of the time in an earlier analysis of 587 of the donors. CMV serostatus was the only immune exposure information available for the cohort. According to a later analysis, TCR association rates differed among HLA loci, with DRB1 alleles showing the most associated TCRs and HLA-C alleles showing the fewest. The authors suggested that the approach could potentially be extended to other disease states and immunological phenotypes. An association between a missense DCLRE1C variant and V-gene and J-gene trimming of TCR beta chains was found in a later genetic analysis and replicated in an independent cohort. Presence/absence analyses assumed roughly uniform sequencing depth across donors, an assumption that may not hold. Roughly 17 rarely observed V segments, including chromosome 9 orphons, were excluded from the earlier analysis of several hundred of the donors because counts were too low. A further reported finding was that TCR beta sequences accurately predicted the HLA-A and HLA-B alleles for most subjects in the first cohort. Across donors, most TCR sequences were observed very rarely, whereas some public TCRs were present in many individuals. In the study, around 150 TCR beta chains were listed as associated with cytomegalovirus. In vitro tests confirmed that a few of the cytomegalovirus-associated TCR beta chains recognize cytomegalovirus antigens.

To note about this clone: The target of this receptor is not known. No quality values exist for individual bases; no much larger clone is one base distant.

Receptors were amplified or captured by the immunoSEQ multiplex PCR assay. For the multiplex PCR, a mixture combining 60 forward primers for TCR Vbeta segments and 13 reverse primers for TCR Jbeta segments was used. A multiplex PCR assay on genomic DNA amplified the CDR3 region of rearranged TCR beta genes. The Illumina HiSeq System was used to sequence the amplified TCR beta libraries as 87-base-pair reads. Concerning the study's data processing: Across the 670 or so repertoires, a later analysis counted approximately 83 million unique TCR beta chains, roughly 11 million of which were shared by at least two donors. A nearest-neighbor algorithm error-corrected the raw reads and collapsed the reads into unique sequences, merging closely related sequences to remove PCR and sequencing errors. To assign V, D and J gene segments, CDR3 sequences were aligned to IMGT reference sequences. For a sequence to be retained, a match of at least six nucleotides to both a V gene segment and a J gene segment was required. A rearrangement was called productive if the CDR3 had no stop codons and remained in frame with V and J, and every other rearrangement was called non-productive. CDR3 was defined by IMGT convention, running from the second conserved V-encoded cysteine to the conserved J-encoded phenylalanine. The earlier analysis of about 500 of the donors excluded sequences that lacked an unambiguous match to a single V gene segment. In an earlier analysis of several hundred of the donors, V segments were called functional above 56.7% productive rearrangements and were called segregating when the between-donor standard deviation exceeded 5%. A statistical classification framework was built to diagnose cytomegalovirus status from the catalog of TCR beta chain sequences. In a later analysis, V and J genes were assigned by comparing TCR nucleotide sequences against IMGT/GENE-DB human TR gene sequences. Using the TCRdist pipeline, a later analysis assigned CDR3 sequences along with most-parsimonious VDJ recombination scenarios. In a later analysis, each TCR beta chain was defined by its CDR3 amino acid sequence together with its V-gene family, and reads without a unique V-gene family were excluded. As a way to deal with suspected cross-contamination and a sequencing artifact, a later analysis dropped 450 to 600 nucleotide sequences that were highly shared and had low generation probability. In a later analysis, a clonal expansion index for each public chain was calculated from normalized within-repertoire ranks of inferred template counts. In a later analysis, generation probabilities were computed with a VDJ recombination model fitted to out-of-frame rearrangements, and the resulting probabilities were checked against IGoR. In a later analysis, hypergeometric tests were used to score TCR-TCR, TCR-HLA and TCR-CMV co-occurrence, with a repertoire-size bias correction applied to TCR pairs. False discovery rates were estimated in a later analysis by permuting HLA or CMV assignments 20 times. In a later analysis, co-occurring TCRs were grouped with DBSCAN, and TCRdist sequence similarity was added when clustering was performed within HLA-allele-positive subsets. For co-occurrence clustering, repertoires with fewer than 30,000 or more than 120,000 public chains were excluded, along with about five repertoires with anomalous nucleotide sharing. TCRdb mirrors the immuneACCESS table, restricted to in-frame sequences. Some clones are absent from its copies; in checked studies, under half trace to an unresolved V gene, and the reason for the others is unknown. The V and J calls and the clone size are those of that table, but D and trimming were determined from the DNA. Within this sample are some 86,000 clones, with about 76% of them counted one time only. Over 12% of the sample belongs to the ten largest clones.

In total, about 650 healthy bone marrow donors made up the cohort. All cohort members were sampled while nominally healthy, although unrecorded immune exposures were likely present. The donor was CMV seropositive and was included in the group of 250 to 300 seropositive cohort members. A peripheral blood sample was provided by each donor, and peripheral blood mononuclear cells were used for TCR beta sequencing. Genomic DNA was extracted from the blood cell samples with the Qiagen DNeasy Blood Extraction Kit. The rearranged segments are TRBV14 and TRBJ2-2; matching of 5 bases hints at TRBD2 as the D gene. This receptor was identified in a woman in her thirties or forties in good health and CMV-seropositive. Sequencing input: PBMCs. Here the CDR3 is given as CASSLPGSRGLFF. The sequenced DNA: TGTGCCAGCAGCCTCCCGGGGTCCCGGGGGCTGTTTTTT. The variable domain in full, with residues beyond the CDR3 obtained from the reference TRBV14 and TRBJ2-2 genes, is EAGVTQFPSHSVIEKGQTVTLRCDPISGHDNLYWYRRVMGKEIKFLLHFVKESKQDESGMPNNRFLAERTGGTYSTLKVQPAELEDSGVYFCASSLPGSRGLFFGEGSRLTVL.